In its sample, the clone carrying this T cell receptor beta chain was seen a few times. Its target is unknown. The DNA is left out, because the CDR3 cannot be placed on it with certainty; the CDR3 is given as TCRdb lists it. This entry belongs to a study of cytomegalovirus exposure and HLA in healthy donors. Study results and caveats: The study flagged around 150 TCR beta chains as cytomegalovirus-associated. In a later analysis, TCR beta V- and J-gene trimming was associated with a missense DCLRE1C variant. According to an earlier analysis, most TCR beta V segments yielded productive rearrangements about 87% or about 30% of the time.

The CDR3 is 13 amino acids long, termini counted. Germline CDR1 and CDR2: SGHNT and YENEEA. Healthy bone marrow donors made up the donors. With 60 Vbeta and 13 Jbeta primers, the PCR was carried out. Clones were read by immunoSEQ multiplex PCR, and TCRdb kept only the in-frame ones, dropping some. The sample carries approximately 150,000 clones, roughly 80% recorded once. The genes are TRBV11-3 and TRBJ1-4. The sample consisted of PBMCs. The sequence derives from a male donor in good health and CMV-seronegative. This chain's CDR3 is CASSFGEGGKLFF.